This record looks at one T cell receptor (beta chain) sequence and its context. The repertoire was sequenced with immunoSEQ multiplex PCR; TCRdb's copy has only in-frame clones and lacks some. Among 61,000 or so clones listed, 80% to 95% were seen once. This record belongs to a study of T cell changes during pregnancy in multiple sclerosis. Germline CDR1 reads SGHRS; CDR2 reads YFSETQ. This CDR3 has 15 amino acids. The trim removed 1 base at V and 7 bases at J, leaving 6 bases unmatched. This TCR came from a female donor with multiple sclerosis, enrolled in a pregnancy study. This material consisted of CD4+ T cells from peripheral blood mononuclear cells, taken before pregnancy. The rearrangement uses TRBV5-1 and TRBJ1-5; the match to TRBD1 covers 9 bases. The chain's CDR3 is CASSLTGGGGQPQHF. In DNA form, the CDR3 reads TGCGCCAGCAGCTTGACAGGGGGCGGAGGGCAGCCCCAGCATTTT.